This passage covers 20 T cell receptor beta chains from one sample sequenced in a study of brain T cells in children with intractable seizures. Method: immunoSEQ multiplex PCR; TCRdb's copy keeps in-frame clones and lacks some. The sample records 340,000 or so clones, roughly 93% being singletons. Sample time point: blood from clinic visit 5 months post-surgery; TSC patient then seizure free. The material sequenced was peripheral blood, taken less than 6 months after surgery. The receptor source for this set is a boy in the first two years of life with tuberous sclerosis and intractable seizures.

The chain links TRBV29-1 to TRBJ2-5; TRBD1 agrees at 8 bases. The germline V gene encodes CDR1 SQVTM and CDR2 ANQGSEA. The V gene end was trimmed by 4 bases and the J gene end by 5 bases; junction bases not matched to a gene: 12. CDR3 length equals 15 residues. In nucleotides, the CDR3 is TGCAGCGTTGGGTCCAGGGGGCTCCCCCGGGAGACCCAGTACTTC. It specifies CSVGSRGLPRETQYF.

This sequence joins TRBV2 and TRBJ2-5; D unclear. The CDR3 is 14 residues long. Germline CDR1 and CDR2: SNHLY and FYNNEI. V shed 6 bases and J shed 4 bases, with 15 bases lying between them. The CDR3 here is CASSAPIRVETQYF. The CDR3 DNA reads as TGTGCCAGCAGCGCCCCGATTCGGGTAGAGACCCAGTACTTC.

This sequence joins TRBV30 and TRBJ2-5; 10 bases are shared with TRBD1. This CDR3 region has 15 residues. Looked up from germline, CDR1 is GTSNPN and CDR2 is SVGIG (reference sequence). J was trimmed by 4 bases and V by 4 bases; bases with no gene match: 9. CDR3 sequence: CAWNTFWDRGETQYF. In DNA form, the CDR3 reads TGTGCCTGGAACACCTTTTGGGACAGGGGAGAGACCCAGTACTTC.

This clone was recorded once. The chain recombines TRBV10-3 with TRBJ2-5; TRBD2 agrees at 11 bases. The germline CDR1 and CDR2 sequences are ENHRY and SYGVKD. There are 14 residues in the CDR3. Unmatched junction bases numbered 4, after V lost 3 bases and J lost 7 bases. CDR3: CAISDSGGERTQYF. The CDR3 nucleotides are TGTGCCATCAGTGATAGCGGGGGGGAACGGACCCAGTACTTC.

This sequence joins TRBV27 and TRBJ1-2, with TRBD1 matching 12 bases. CDR1 is MNHEY, CDR2 SMNVEV, per germline (reference sequence). CDR3 size: 15 residues. With 6 bases clipped from V and 1 base from J, the junction kept 3 bases outside the gene matches. CDR3 nucleotide sequence: TGTGCCAGCAGGGGACAGGGGGCGGTTAACTATGGCTACACCTTC. Encoded protein: CASRGQGAVNYGYTF.

The J gene is TRBJ2-7, the V gene TRBV5-1; TRBD1 matches 10 bases. V shed 9 bases and J 4 bases; nucleotides not matched to a gene: 10. CDR3 length: 14 residues. Germline values: CDR1 SGHRS, CDR2 YFSETQ. This CDR3 is CAILRDRGPYEQYF. The DNA for the CDR3 is TGCGCCATCCTCCGGGACAGGGGCCCTTACGAGCAGTACTTC.

This chain links TRBV14 with TRBJ2-3; D is unclear. With 3 bases removed from V and 4 bases from J, the gap between germline ends came to 11 bases. The germline gives CDR1 SGHDN, CDR2 FVKESK. The CDR3 sequence is 14 residues long. CDR3 region: CASSHHIGPDTQYF. CDR3 nucleotides: TGTGCCAGCAGCCACCACATAGGACCAGATACGCAGTATTTT.

The gene calls are TRBV24-1 and TRBJ2-2; D remains ambiguous. The germline V gene encodes CDR1 KGHDR and CDR2 SFDVKD. This CDR3 is 13 amino acids long. Trimming stripped 9 bases from V and 2 bases from J, with 9 bases between. The CDR3 reads CATQIGNTGELFF. The CDR3 DNA reads as TGTGCCACCCAGATAGGTAACACCGGGGAGCTGTTTTTT.

The chain has TRBV6-6 and TRBJ1-3; weak D call: TRBD1 (6 bases). V lost 4 bases and J lost 1, with 11 bases in between. This CDR3 is built from 15 residues. Per the germline V gene, CDR1 is MNHNY and CDR2 is SVGAGI (reference sequence). DNA of the CDR3: TGTGCCAGCAGTTGGGCAGGGGCATCTGGAAACACCATATATTTT. Translating it yields CASSWAGASGNTIYF.

V gene TRBV9 combines with J gene TRBJ2-7; TRBD2 aligns across 8 bases. The CDR3 has 15 amino acids. Germline V lookup: CDR1 SGDLS, CDR2 YYNGEE. V trimming: 0 bases; J trimming: 4 bases; junction bases outside the gene matches: 6. In nucleotides, the CDR3 is TGTGCCAGCAGCGTAGACGGGACTAGTTCTTACGAGCAGTACTTC. Its translation: CASSVDGTSSYEQYF.

The chain links TRBV7-9 to TRBJ2-2, with a possible D match to TRBD1 (5 bases). This CDR3 spans 17 amino acids. The germline V gene has CDR1 SEHNR and CDR2 FQNEAQ (reference sequence). The V end lost 4 bases, the J end lost 9 bases, and 24 bases lay between the germline ends. Written as DNA, the CDR3 is TGTGCCAGCAGCTACCGCGGCGTGGGGCAGTCCCACCGGGAGCTGTTTTTT. The encoded protein is CASSYRGVGQSHRELFF.

This rearrangement joins TRBV5-1 to TRBJ2-7; 11 bases agree with TRBD2. J was trimmed by 2 bases and V by 2 bases; bases with no gene match: 15. Germline V gene data show CDR1 as SGHRS and CDR2 as YFSETQ. CDR3 length: 19 residues. CDR3 sequence (DNA): TGCGCCAGCAGCTTTATGCCGGGACTAGCGGTCGGAGGGGCCTACGAGCAGTACTTC. Its translation: CASSFMPGLAVGGAYEQYF.

The chain couples TRBV19 to TRBJ1-2; perhaps TRBD1 as D (6 bases). CDR1 is LNHDA, CDR2 SQIVND, per germline (reference sequence). Trimming took 4 bases from V and 4 from J, leaving 10 bases between them. The CDR3 runs 13 residues. The CDR3 is CASSTTGSYGYTF. In DNA form, the CDR3 reads TGTGCCAGTAGTACCACAGGGTCCTATGGCTACACCTTC.

V is TRBV19 and J is TRBJ2-5; 14 bases fit TRBD2. In germline, CDR1 is LNHDA, CDR2 SQIVND (reference sequence). The CDR3 runs to 16 residues. The V gene end was trimmed by 5 bases and the J gene end by 3 bases; junction bases not matched to a gene: 5. CDR3 nucleotides: TGTGCCAGTAGTGTAGGACTAGCGGGGGGCGAAGAGACCCAGTACTTC. As protein: CASSVGLAGGEETQYF.

J is TRBJ1-1 and V is TRBV29-1; D not resolved. V gave up 4 bases and J gave up 0 bases, with 6 bases separating them. The CDR3 has 12 amino acids. Germline lookup yields CDR1 SQVTM and CDR2 ANQGSEA. Written as DNA, the CDR3 is TGCAGCGTTGTGCCCATGAACACTGAAGCTTTCTTT. As protein: CSVVPMNTEAFF.

The DNA of the CDR3 is TGTGCCAGCGGGGACAGGGGACGTCAGCCCCAGCATTTT. Translating it yields CASGDRGRQPQHF. The chain carries TRBV6-6 and TRBJ1-5; the match to TRBD1 covers 10 bases. J lost 6 bases, V lost 8 bases, and 4 bases had no gene match. Germline lookup yields CDR1 MNHNY and CDR2 SVGAGI (reference sequence). The CDR3 consists of 13 residues.

This sequence joins TRBV10-1 and TRBJ1-1, with D uncertain. V was shortened by 2 bases and J by 3 bases, with 7 bases between the two germline ends. Germline CDR1 WNHNN, CDR2 SYGVQD (reference sequence). This CDR3 has 13 amino acids. CDR3 DNA sequence: TGCGCCAGCAGTGAGGGTTACGACACTGAAGCTTTCTTT. It yields the protein CASSEGYDTEAFF.

V is TRBV9 and J is TRBJ2-1; 9 nucleotides agree with TRBD2. CDR3 length equals 17 residues. The V gene end was trimmed by 2 bases and the J gene end by 8 bases; junction bases not matched to a gene: 14. Germline V gene sequence: CDR1 SGDLS, CDR2 YYNGEE. CDR3 residues: CASSVTPERGASYEQFF. CDR3 sequence (DNA): TGTGCCAGCAGCGTGACCCCTGAGCGGGGGGCCAGCTATGAGCAGTTCTTC.

The CDR3 region has the DNA TGTGCCAGTAGTCTCGGGATAAATCAGCCCCAGCATTTT. This gives the protein CASSLGINQPQHF. This rearrangement joins TRBV19 to TRBJ1-5, with D unresolved. The V gene lost 5 bases and the J gene lost 4 bases, with 9 bases spanning the gap. Germline CDR1 is LNHDA and CDR2 is SQIVND (reference sequence). This CDR3 is built from 13 residues.

The chain joins TRBV3-1 (or the pseudogene TRBV3-2) to TRBJ2-5; 8 nucleotides agree with TRBD2. The CDR3 is made up of 14 amino acids. CDR1 is LGHDT and CDR2 is YNNKEL in the germline V gene (reference sequence). Germline trimming cut 9 bases from V and 1 base from J; bases unmatched to any gene: 7. The CDR3 bases are TGTGCCAGTAAGTCGGCGGGGGGCCAAGAGACCCAGTACTTC. Amino acid sequence: CASKSAGGQETQYF.